This paragraph covers one T cell receptor beta chain sequence. As yet, its antigen is unknown. This specimen comes from a study of cytomegalovirus exposure and HLA in healthy donors. On the study more broadly: The approximately 110 validation repertoires, a later analysis reported, used the same platform as the roughly 610 first-cohort repertoires.

Study findings and constraints: TCR clusters originating in the first cohort tended to co-occur in the roughly 120 validation repertoires, according to a later analysis.

Assay: immunoSEQ multiplex PCR; the TCRdb copy retains only in-frame clones and omits some. The sample consists of fewer than 100,000 clones, around 94% of them appearing once. This sequence originates from a woman aged 18-29 years in good health and CMV-seronegative. The sequencing input was PBMCs.

CDR3 bases: TGTGCCAGCAGCTTAGGTAGCGGACTCGAGCAGTACTTC. Encoded protein: CASSLGSGLEQYF. The chain employs TRBV13 and TRBJ2-7; the D gene is possibly TRBD2 (6 bases). Germline loops: CDR1 PRHDT, CDR2 FYEKMQ (reference sequence). The CDR3 is made up of 13 amino acids. The ends were cut back, 0 bases at V and 6 bases at J, with 9 bases in the middle.